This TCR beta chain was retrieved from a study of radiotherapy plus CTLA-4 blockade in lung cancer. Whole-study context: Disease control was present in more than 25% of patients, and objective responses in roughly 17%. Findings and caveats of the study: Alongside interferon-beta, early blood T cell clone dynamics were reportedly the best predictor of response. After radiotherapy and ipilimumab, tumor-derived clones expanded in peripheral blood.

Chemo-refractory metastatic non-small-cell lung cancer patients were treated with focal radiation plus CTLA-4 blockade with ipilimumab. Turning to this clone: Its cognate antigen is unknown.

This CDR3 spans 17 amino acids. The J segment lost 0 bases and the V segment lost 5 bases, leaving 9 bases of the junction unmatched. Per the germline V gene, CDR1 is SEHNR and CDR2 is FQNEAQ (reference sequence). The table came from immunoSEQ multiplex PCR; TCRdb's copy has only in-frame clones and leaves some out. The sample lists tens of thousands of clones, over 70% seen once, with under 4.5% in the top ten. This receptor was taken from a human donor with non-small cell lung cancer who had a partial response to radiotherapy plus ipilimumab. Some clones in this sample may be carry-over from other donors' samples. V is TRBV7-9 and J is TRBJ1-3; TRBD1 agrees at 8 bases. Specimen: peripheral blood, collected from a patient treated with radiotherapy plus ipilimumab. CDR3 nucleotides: TGTGCCAGCAGCCCTCGGACAGGGCTATCCTCTGGAAACACCATATATTTT. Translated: CASSPRTGLSSGNTIYF.